This record concerns one TCR beta chain sequence. Its antigen is unidentified. The source of the sample is a study of cytomegalovirus exposure and HLA in healthy donors. The CDR3 is 17 residues long. The germline CDR1 and CDR2 sequences are SGDLS and YYNGEE. J lost 2 bases, V lost 4 bases, and 10 bases had no gene match. Assay: immunoSEQ multiplex PCR; the TCRdb copy retains only in-frame clones and omits some. Here the sample spans about 160,000 clones, approximately 88% being singletons. Study-level findings and limits: In vitro testing confirmed a few CMV-associated chains as specific for CMV antigens. High sensitivity and specificity were reportedly achieved when the classifier diagnosed cytomegalovirus status. According to a subsequent analysis, TCR clusters identified in the first cohort showed a tendency to co-occur across the 110 or so validation repertoires.

The chain is built from TRBV9 and TRBJ2-7; TRBD2 matches at 12 bases. Sequences were obtained from PBMCs. This sequence was found in a man in his thirties or forties in good health and CMV-seropositive. The CDR3 loop is CASSPRPSGREAYEQYF. The CDR3 DNA reads TGTGCCAGCAGCCCCCGGCCTAGCGGGAGGGAAGCCTACGAGCAGTACTTC.